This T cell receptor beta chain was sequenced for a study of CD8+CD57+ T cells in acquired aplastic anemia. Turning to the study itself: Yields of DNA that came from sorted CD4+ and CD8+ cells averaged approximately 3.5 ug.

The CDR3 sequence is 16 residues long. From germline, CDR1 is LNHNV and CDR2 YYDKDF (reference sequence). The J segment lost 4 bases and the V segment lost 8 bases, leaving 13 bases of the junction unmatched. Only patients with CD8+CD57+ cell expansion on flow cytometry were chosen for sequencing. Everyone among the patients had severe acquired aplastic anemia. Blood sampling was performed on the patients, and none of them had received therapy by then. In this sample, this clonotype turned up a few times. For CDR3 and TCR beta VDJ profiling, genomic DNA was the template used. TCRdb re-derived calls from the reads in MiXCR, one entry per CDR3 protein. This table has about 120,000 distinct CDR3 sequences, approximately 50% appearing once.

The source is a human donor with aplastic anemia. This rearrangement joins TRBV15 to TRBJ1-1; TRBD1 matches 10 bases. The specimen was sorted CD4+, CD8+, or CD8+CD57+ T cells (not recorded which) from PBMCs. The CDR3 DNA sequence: TGTGCCACCGGATCCACGCGGACAGGGGGGTTCACTGAAGCTTTCTTT. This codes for CATGSTRTGGFTEAFF.